This is a list of T cell receptor beta chains from one sample in a study of blood T cells in healthy people across ages. TCRdb processed the 5' RACE reads anew with MiXCR; each CDR3 protein has one entry. Altogether 900,000 to 950,000 distinct CDR3 sequences are present, 25% to 35% being singletons, with the ten largest covering roughly 10%. Separately, the same data were catalogued under a study of T cells of mothers and their children.

Sequencing used blood. The receptor source for this set is a woman aged 40 to 50 in good health. CDR3s include the opening cysteine and the closing phenylalanine or tryptophan. Each record gives: D gene, clone size, J gene, CDR3 length, V gene, CDR3 DNA, CDR3 protein. A D gene is named only where the DNA matches it firmly. A clone size is listed for some rows: how often the clone was seen (once, few, many), or a class if it is expanded.

d_gene: TRBD1; abundance: once; j_gene: TRBJ2-7; len: 15; v_gene: TRBV3-1; CDR3nt: TGTGCCAGCAGCCAAGCCCAGGACAGGGGTTACGAGCAGTACTTC; CDR3aa: CASSQAQDRGYEQYF
d_gene: TRBD2; abundance: many; j_gene: TRBJ2-5; len: 17; v_gene: TRBV3-1; CDR3nt: TGTGCCAGCAGCCCCCAACGGACTAGCGGGGGGGGAGAGACCCAGTACTTC; CDR3aa: CASSPQRTSGGGETQYF
d_gene: TRBD1; abundance: -; j_gene: TRBJ2-4; len: 19; v_gene: TRBV20-1; CDR3nt: TGCAGTGCGGCCGGGACAGGGCTTGAGGCTTTAGGAGGCAAAAACATTCAGTACTTC; CDR3aa: CSAAGTGLEALGGKNIQYF
d_gene: TRBD1; abundance: many; j_gene: TRBJ2-7; len: 16; v_gene: TRBV4-1; CDR3nt: TGCGCCAGCAGCCAACTCCCGGGACAGGGGGTCTACGAGCAGTACTTC; CDR3aa: CASSQLPGQGVYEQYF
d_gene: TRBD1; abundance: few; j_gene: TRBJ2-7; len: 13; v_gene: TRBV10-3; CDR3nt: TGTGCCATCAGTGAGGGACAGGGGTACGAGCAGTACTTC; CDR3aa: CAISEGQGYEQYF
d_gene: -; abundance: few; j_gene: TRBJ2-4; len: 14; v_gene: TRBV7-2; CDR3nt: TGTGCCAGCAGTTTTACAGGGGCCAAAAACATTCAGTACTTC; CDR3aa: CASSFTGAKNIQYF
d_gene: TRBD1; abundance: many; j_gene: TRBJ2-7; len: 15; v_gene: TRBV7-3; CDR3nt: TGTGCCAGCAGCCCTCGGACAGGGCTGTCCTACGAGCAGTACTTC; CDR3aa: CASSPRTGLSYEQYF
d_gene: -; abundance: -; j_gene: TRBJ2-1; len: 16; v_gene: TRBV27; CDR3nt: TGTGCCAGCAGTTTAAAGTGGGCTAGCTCCTACAATGAGCAGTTCTTC; CDR3aa: CASSLKWASSYNEQFF
d_gene: TRBD2; abundance: few; j_gene: TRBJ2-1; len: 16; v_gene: TRBV4-1; CDR3nt: TGCGCCAGCAGCCAAGAAAGGGCGGGGGGGCCTCGAGAGCAGTTCTTC; CDR3aa: CASSQERAGGPREQFF
d_gene: -; abundance: -; j_gene: TRBJ2-7; len: 14; v_gene: TRBV5-1; CDR3nt: TGCGCCAGCAGCTCACAGGGACTATCCTACGAGCAGTACTTC; CDR3aa: CASSSQGLSYEQYF
d_gene: TRBD1; abundance: -; j_gene: TRBJ1-2; len: 18; v_gene: TRBV7-8; CDR3nt: TGTGCCAGCAGCTCGAGGTCCCCTAAACAGGGGAAGGGGACGGGCTACACCTTC; CDR3aa: CASSSRSPKQGKGTGYTF
d_gene: -; abundance: -; j_gene: TRBJ2-5; len: 13; v_gene: TRBV30; CDR3nt: TGTGCCGGGGAGGGGGGTAGTCAAGAGACCCAGTACTTC; CDR3aa: CAGEGGSQETQYF
d_gene: -; abundance: few; j_gene: TRBJ2-3; len: 14; v_gene: TRBV5-5; CDR3nt: TGTGCCAGCAGCTCGGCCCAAGCGACAGATACGCAGTATTTT; CDR3aa: CASSSAQATDTQYF
d_gene: TRBD1; abundance: -; j_gene: TRBJ2-1; len: 15; v_gene: TRBV7-2; CDR3nt: TGTGCCAGCAGCCCAAGACAGGGTGAAAGGAATGAGCAGTTCTTC; CDR3aa: CASSPRQGERNEQFF
d_gene: -; abundance: few; j_gene: TRBJ2-3; len: 15; v_gene: TRBV11-2; CDR3nt: TGTGCCAGCAGCTTATACGGTCGTCGCACAGATACGCAGTATTTT; CDR3aa: CASSLYGRRTDTQYF
d_gene: TRBD1; abundance: few; j_gene: TRBJ1-1; len: 16; v_gene: TRBV2; CDR3nt: TGTGCCAGCACACTTCGACAGGGGGCAATGAACACTGAAGCTTTCTTT; CDR3aa: CASTLRQGAMNTEAFF
d_gene: TRBD1; abundance: -; j_gene: TRBJ1-4; len: 17; v_gene: TRBV7-9; CDR3nt: TGTGTCAGCAGCTTAGCGAGGACCGGGACAGGAGGGGAAAAACTGTTTTTT; CDR3aa: CVSSLARTGTGGEKLFF
d_gene: -; abundance: -; j_gene: TRBJ1-1; len: 13; v_gene: TRBV6-6; CDR3nt: TGTGCCAGCAGGGTGGGGGGCCATACTGAAGCTTTCTTT; CDR3aa: CASRVGGHTEAFF
d_gene: -; abundance: many; j_gene: TRBJ2-7; len: 13; v_gene: TRBV7-2; CDR3nt: TGTGCCAGCTCCCCGGTGGGCTCCTACGAGCAGTACTTC; CDR3aa: CASSPVGSYEQYF
d_gene: TRBD1; abundance: many; j_gene: TRBJ1-5; len: 13; v_gene: TRBV7-9; CDR3nt: TGTGCCAGCAGTGGGACAGGGGTTCAGCCCCAGCATTTT; CDR3aa: CASSGTGVQPQHF
d_gene: -; abundance: few; j_gene: TRBJ1-2; len: 15; v_gene: TRBV6-6; CDR3nt: TGTGCCAGCAGACGCGCGGACGGGGCTCAACACCCCTACACCTTC; CDR3aa: CASRRADGAQHPYTF
d_gene: TRBD1; abundance: -; j_gene: TRBJ1-2; len: 15; v_gene: TRBV7-8; CDR3nt: TGTGCCAGCAGCCCCGCCCCCGGGACAGGGGATGGCTACACCTTC; CDR3aa: CASSPAPGTGDGYTF
d_gene: TRBD2; abundance: many; j_gene: TRBJ2-4; len: 16; v_gene: TRBV7-6; CDR3nt: TGTGCCAGCAGCTCCCGACTAGCGGCAAGTGGAAACATTCAGTACTTC; CDR3aa: CASSSRLAASGNIQYF
d_gene: TRBD1; abundance: many; j_gene: TRBJ1-5; len: 15; v_gene: TRBV20-1; CDR3nt: TGCAGTGCTAGAGATCTTGGGGCAGGGGGACAGCCCCAGCATTTT; CDR3aa: CSARDLGAGGQPQHF
d_gene: -; abundance: many; j_gene: TRBJ2-3; len: 16; v_gene: TRBV24-1; CDR3nt: TGTGCCACCAGTGATTTGCAAACAGGGTTCACAGATACGCAGTATTTT; CDR3aa: CATSDLQTGFTDTQYF
d_gene: -; abundance: -; j_gene: TRBJ2-3; len: 13; v_gene: TRBV29-1; CDR3nt: TGCAGCGTTGTCCGGCTAGAGGTAGATACGCCGTATTTT; CDR3aa: CSVVRLEVDTPYF
d_gene: TRBD1; abundance: many; j_gene: TRBJ1-2; len: 16; v_gene: TRBV12-3/TRBV12-4; CDR3nt: TGTGCCAGCAGTTCTTCCTGGACAGGGGATAACTATGGCTACACCTTC; CDR3aa: CASSSSWTGDNYGYTF
d_gene: -; abundance: -; j_gene: TRBJ2-3; len: 14; v_gene: TRBV27; CDR3nt: TGTGCCAGCAGGGAAATTGGGGGCACAGATACGCAGTATTTT; CDR3aa: CASREIGGTDTQYF
d_gene: TRBD1; abundance: few; j_gene: TRBJ2-7; len: 21; v_gene: TRBV6-1; CDR3nt: TGTGCCAGCAGCGTTAAGGGACAGGGGGTAGGATATCCTAGGGGATGGGCCGAGCAGTACTTC; CDR3aa: CASSVKGQGVGYPRGWAEQYF
d_gene: -; abundance: -; j_gene: TRBJ1-2; len: 13; v_gene: TRBV5-1; CDR3nt: TGCGCCAGCAGCTTCCGGGAGAGATATGGCTACACCTTC; CDR3aa: CASSFRERYGYTF
d_gene: -; abundance: few; j_gene: TRBJ1-1; len: 14; v_gene: TRBV7-2; CDR3nt: TGTGCCAGCAGCTTAGGGGGCGCGTACACTGAAGCTTTCTTT; CDR3aa: CASSLGGAYTEAFF
d_gene: -; abundance: many; j_gene: TRBJ2-1; len: 14; v_gene: TRBV5-1; CDR3nt: TGCGCCAGCAGCTTGTCGGCAGGGAGTAATGAGCAGTTCTTC; CDR3aa: CASSLSAGSNEQFF
d_gene: TRBD2; abundance: -; j_gene: TRBJ2-1; len: 20; v_gene: TRBV27; CDR3nt: TGTGCCAGCAGTTTAAGGATTCCGGGACTAGCGGGGGGGAACTACAATGAGCAGTTCTTC; CDR3aa: CASSLRIPGLAGGNYNEQFF
d_gene: TRBD2; abundance: few; j_gene: TRBJ2-1; len: 16; v_gene: TRBV3-1; CDR3nt: TGTGCCAGCAGCCAATACAGCGGGGGCCGTTACAATGAGCAGTTCTTC; CDR3aa: CASSQYSGGRYNEQFF
d_gene: TRBD2; abundance: -; j_gene: TRBJ2-1; len: 14; v_gene: TRBV7-9; CDR3nt: TGTGCCAGCAGCTCTAACGGGGGGGCCTATGAGCAGTTCTTC; CDR3aa: CASSSNGGAYEQFF
d_gene: -; abundance: -; j_gene: TRBJ1-2; len: 14; v_gene: TRBV5-5; CDR3nt: TGTGCCAGCACCATTAGTGCGGTGGTCTGGGGCTACACCTTC; CDR3aa: CASTISAVVWGYTF